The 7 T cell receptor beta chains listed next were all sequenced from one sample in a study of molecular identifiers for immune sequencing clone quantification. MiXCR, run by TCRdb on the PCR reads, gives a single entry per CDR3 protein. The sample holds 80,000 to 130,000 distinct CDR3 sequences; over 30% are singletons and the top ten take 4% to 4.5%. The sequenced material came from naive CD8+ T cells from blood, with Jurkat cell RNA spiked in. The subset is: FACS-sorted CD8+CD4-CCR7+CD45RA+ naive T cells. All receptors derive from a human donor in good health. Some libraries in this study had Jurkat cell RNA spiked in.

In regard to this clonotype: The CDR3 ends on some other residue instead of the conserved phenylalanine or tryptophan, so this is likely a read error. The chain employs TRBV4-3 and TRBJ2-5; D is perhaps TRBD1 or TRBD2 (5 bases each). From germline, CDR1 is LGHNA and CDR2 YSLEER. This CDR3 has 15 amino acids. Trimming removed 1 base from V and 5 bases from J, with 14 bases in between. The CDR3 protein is CASSQGWDGTETQYI. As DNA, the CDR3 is TGCGCCAGCAGCCAAGGCTGGGACGGAACTGAGACCCAGTACATC.

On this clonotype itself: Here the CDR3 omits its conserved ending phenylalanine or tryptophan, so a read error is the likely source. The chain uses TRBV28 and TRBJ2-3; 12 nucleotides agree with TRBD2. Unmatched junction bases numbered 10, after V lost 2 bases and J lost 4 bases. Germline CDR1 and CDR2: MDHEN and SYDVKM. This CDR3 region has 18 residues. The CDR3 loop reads CASSLPPSLAGGADTQYY. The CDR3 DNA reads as TGTGCCAGCAGTTTACCCCCGAGCCTAGCGGGAGGGGCAGATACGCAGTATTAT.

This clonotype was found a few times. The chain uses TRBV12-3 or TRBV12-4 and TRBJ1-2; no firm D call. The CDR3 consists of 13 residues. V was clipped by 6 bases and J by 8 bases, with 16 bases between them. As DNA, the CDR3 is TGTGCCAGCAGCACGACGAGCGGGTCCGGCTACACCTTC. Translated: CASSTTSGSGYTF.

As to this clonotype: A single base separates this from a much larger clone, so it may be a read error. CDR3 coding DNA: TGTGCCAGCAGTTGGGACCCTCGCCAGGCGGGGACTGAAGCTTCCTTT. Translation gives CASSWDPRQAGTEASF. The V gene is TRBV28, the J gene TRBJ1-1; D possibly corresponds to TRBD1 (5 bases). The CDR3 covers 16 residues. Germline V CDR1 and CDR2: MDHEN, SYDVKM.

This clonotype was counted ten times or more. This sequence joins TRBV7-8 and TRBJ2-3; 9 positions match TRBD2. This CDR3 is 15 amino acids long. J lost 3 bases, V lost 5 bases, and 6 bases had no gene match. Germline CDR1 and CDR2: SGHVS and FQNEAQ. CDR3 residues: CASSTIGLATDTQYF. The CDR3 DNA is TGTGCCAGCAGCACTATCGGACTAGCGACAGATACGCAGTATTTT. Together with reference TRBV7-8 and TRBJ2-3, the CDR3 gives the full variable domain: GAGVSQSPRYKVAKRGQDVALRCDPISGHVSLFWYQQALGQGPEFLTYFQNEAQLDKSGLPSDRFFAERPEGSVSTLKIQRTQQEDSAVYLCASSTIGLATDTQYFGPGTRLTVL.

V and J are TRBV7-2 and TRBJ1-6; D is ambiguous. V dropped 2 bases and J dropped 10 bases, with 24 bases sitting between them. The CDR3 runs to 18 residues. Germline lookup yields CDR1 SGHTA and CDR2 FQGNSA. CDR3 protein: CASSLPLRSSPLMSPLHF. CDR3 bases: TGTGCCAGCAGCTTACCTTTGCGCTCAAGCCCCCTGATGTCACCCCTCCACTTT.

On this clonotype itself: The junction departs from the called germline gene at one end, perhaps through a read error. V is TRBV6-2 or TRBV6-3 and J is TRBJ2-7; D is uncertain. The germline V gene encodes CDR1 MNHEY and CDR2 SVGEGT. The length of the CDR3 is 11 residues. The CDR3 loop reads CASSTSCEQYF. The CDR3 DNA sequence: TGTGCCAGCAGTACTTCCTGCGAGCAGTACTTC.